Listed below are T cell receptor beta chains from one sample, sequenced in a study of technical replicates of blood from four donors. Libraries were prepared by immunoSEQ multiplex PCR; TCRdb keeps only in-frame clonotypes and omits some of them. The sample lists roughly 92,000 clones; 85% to 95% were seen once. Sequenced: T cells isolated from PBMCs. These receptors came from a human donor in good health. CDR3s include the opening cysteine and the closing phenylalanine or tryptophan. Clone size is not always given. Where it is, it says once, few, many or a class for expanded clones.

size: -; V: TRBV10-3; J: TRBJ2-3; CDR3: CAIRDRVNPTDTQYF
size: -; V: TRBV7-3; J: TRBJ2-3; CDR3: CASSLIGGVGAHTDTQYF
size: -; V: TRBV10-3; J: TRBJ1-1; CDR3: CAISVREETEAFF
size: -; V: TRBV6-6; J: TRBJ2-7; CDR3: CASSSQRELSYEQYF
size: -; V: TRBV9; J: TRBJ2-7; CDR3: CASSPGLAGGWYEQYF
size: -; V: TRBV28; J: TRBJ2-5; CDR3: CASSSPSAGQETQYF
size: -; V: TRBV9; J: TRBJ2-7; CDR3: CASSDNYEQYF
size: -; V: TRBV5-1; J: TRBJ2-3; CDR3: CASSKGAGDTQYF
size: -; V: TRBV5-1; J: TRBJ2-7; CDR3: CASSLVVTGSGEQYF
size: once; V: TRBV15; J: TRBJ1-3; CDR3: CATRDPGTYSSGNTIYF
size: -; V: TRBV12-5; J: TRBJ1-5; CDR3: CASEDRGDQPQHF
size: few; V: TRBV4-1; J: TRBJ1-1; CDR3: CASSQDEYMTGGTEAFF
size: -; V: TRBV27; J: TRBJ1-2; CDR3: CASSPLRDSYGYTF
size: -; V: TRBV6-6; J: TRBJ1-2; CDR3: CASRPGGWGYGYTF
size: -; V: TRBV15; J: TRBJ2-5; CDR3: CATSRDRAQETQYF
size: -; V: TRBV7-3; J: TRBJ1-1; CDR3: CASSLNPGSTEAFF
size: -; V: TRBV19; J: TRBJ2-1; CDR3: CASSSGRERLYNEQFF
size: -; V: TRBV9; J: TRBJ2-3; CDR3: CASSVLRGTSGSTDTQYF
size: once; V: TRBV9; J: TRBJ2-7; CDR3: CASSPSGRGKQYF
size: -; V: TRBV9; J: TRBJ2-2; CDR3: CASSPGNTGELFF
size: -; V: TRBV27; J: TRBJ2-7; CDR3: CATAPFVGDHEQYF
size: once; V: TRBV19; J: TRBJ2-1; CDR3: CASSMRASYNEQFF
size: -; V: TRBV7-2; J: TRBJ1-2; CDR3: CASSLVPGPNYGYTF
size: -; V: TRBV13; J: TRBJ2-5; CDR3: CASRGQDQETQYF
size: -; V: TRBV13; J: TRBJ2-5; CDR3: CASSPTGRETQYF
size: -; V: TRBV11-3; J: TRBJ2-1; CDR3: CASSLEWESSYNEQFF
size: -; V: TRBV2; J: TRBJ2-3; CDR3: CGLRGADTQYF
size: -; V: TRBV30; J: TRBJ2-1; CDR3: CAWRRDSSYNEQFF
size: -; V: TRBV7-8; J: TRBJ2-5; CDR3: CASSHEGQGSQETQYF
size: -; V: TRBV7-6; J: TRBJ2-1; CDR3: CASSPGQGRDNEQFF
size: -; V: TRBV19; J: TRBJ2-1; CDR3: CASTSSPGGSYEQFF
size: -; V: TRBV14; J: TRBJ2-7; CDR3: CASSQVSGSYEQYF
size: -; V: TRBV9; J: TRBJ2-1; CDR3: CASSTSGGYSSSYNEQFF
size: -; V: TRBV5-4; J: TRBJ1-4; CDR3: CASSVGSGDEEKLFF
size: -; V: TRBV7-3; J: TRBJ1-2; CDR3: CASSLSHGSGDGYGYTF
size: -; V: TRBV28; J: TRBJ2-1; CDR3: CASIRDYGYNEQFF
size: few; V: TRBV11-2; J: TRBJ2-3; CDR3: CASSTGLAGEGANTQYF